These 32 T cell receptor beta chains were sequenced from one sample in a study of spatial heterogeneity in lung cancer (dated 2019 in TCRdb). Overall results and qualifications from the work: A correlation was observed between the number of expanded intratumoral alpha and beta TCRs and the tumor nonsynonymous mutation count.

The label giving this sample's time point can be read as: sample taken at primary tumor resection. Antigen specificity for these receptors is unknown. Libraries were built with 5' RACE. These reads were obtained on a NextSeq 500. The public reads were quality trimmed at Q25 with fastp and then assembled into clones with MiXCR by TCRdb, keeping productive beta chains. Entries are consolidated by CDR3 protein sequence, retaining the most common genes and DNA. Counted in this sample were about 12,000 distinct CDR3 sequences; roughly 5% of them appeared once. The ten largest clonotypes hold less than 25% of the sample. Specimen: lung tumor tissue, collected at surgery. These receptors originate from a male donor with early-stage non-small cell lung cancer.

Notes on this clonotype: This beta chain came through as a stray read in a library set up for alpha chains, and its size says little. This chain connects TRBV5-6 to TRBJ1-2; D gene unclear. Trimming left V 6 bases short and J 4 bases short, with 16 bases between. There are 14 residues in the CDR3. Germline V gives CDR1 SGHDT, CDR2 YYEEEE. The CDR3 DNA reads TGTGCCAGCACTCCGAGGGCCCGGCGCTATGGCTACACCTTC. This codes for CASTPRARRYGYTF.

This clonotype was counted a few times. Since it is a stray read in a library aimed at alpha chains, this beta chain has a size that is not meaningful. This chain links TRBV29-1 with TRBJ2-1, with D perhaps TRBD1 (5 bases). The CDR3 spans 15 residues. Germline V gene lookup returns CDR1 SQVTM and CDR2 ANQGSEA. Trimming cost V 2 bases and J 7 bases, with 18 bases left between them. The CDR3 is CSVEFLGQKLNEQFF. CDR3 DNA sequence: TGCAGCGTTGAATTCCTAGGACAAAAATTGAATGAGCAGTTCTTC.

In its sample, this clonotype was seen many times. This beta chain appears as a stray read in a library generated for alpha chains; its size is not informative. The chain carries TRBV12-3 or TRBV12-4 and TRBJ2-7; TRBD1 is a possible D gene (6 bases). The CDR3 has 14 residues. Trimming took off 3 bases at V and 2 bases at J, with 11 bases between the two ends. CDR3 residues: CASSFLGQAYEQYF. The CDR3 nucleotides are TGTGCCAGCAGTTTTCTGGGACAAGCCTACGAGCAGTACTTC.

This clonotype was recorded at least ten times. This beta chain appears as a stray read in a library generated for alpha chains; its size is not informative. This sequence joins TRBV7-2 and TRBJ1-1; a possible D gene is TRBD1 (6 bases). This CDR3 has 13 residues. V was clipped by 3 bases and J by 6 bases, with 11 bases between them. Germline CDR1 and CDR2: SGHTA and FQGNSA. CDR3 in amino acids: CASSLAPGAEAFF. The CDR3 DNA sequence: TGTGCCAGCAGCTTGGCGCCAGGGGCTGAAGCTTTCTTT.

Concerning this clonotype itself: This beta chain is a stray read from a library made for alpha chains; its abundance is not meaningful. V is TRBV15 and J is TRBJ2-6; D is unresolved. The V gene lost 0 bases and the J gene lost 0 bases, with 9 bases spanning the gap. In germline, CDR1 is LNHNV, CDR2 YYDKDF (reference sequence). This CDR3 is built from 17 residues. The CDR3 here is CATSREAGGSGANVLTF. CDR3 bases: TGTGCCACCAGCAGAGAGGCCGGCGGCTCTGGGGCCAACGTCCTGACTTTC. The variable domain in full, completed from reference TRBV15 and TRBJ2-6, reads DAMVIQNPRYQVTQFGKPVTLSCSQTLNHNVMYWYQQKSSQAPKLLFHYYDKDFNNEADTPDNFQSRRPNTSFCFLDIRSPGLGDTAMYLCATSREAGGSGANVLTFGAGSRLTVL.

To note about this clonotype: With the library built for alpha chains, this beta chain is off target and its frequency is not meaningful. The rearrangement joins TRBV5-5 to TRBJ1-5; 7 bases are shared with TRBD1. J lost 4 bases, V lost 0 bases, and 4 bases had no gene match. Germline V gives CDR1 SGHKS, CDR2 YYEKEE (reference sequence). CDR3 length: 15 residues. In DNA, the CDR3 is TGTGCCAGCAGCTTGGGACAGGGTCGGAATCAGCCCCAGCATTTT. It encodes CASSLGQGRNQPQHF.

Points on this clonotype: This beta chain slipped into a library made for alpha chains as a stray read, so its size is not meaningful. This chain links TRBV4-1 with TRBJ2-7, with TRBD1 matching 7 bases. This CDR3 region has 16 residues. V lost 3 bases to trimming and J lost 4 bases; unmatched junction nucleotides: 12. Germline V lookup: CDR1 MGHRA, CDR2 YSYEKL. The CDR3 sequence is CASSHNPGQLFYEQYF. As DNA, the CDR3 is TGCGCCAGCAGCCACAACCCGGGACAGCTTTTTTACGAGCAGTACTTC.

In its sample, this clonotype was seen many times. This beta chain appears as a stray read in a library generated for alpha chains; its size is not informative. This sequence joins TRBV6-5 and TRBJ2-3; D remains unclear. CDR1 and CDR2 from the germline V gene are MNHEY and SVGAGI. Trimming left V 4 bases short and J 3 bases short, with 11 bases between. The length of the CDR3 is 14 residues. CDR3 amino acids: CASSLVYPTDTQYF. The CDR3 bases are TGTGCCAGCAGTTTGGTTTACCCTACAGATACGCAGTATTTT.

Many counts were recorded for this clonotype. For a library built for alpha chains, this beta chain is a stray read; little rests on its size. The chain employs TRBV23-1 and TRBJ1-6; D gene ambiguous. TRBV23-1 is known as an ORF, though its function is uncertain. The CDR3 contains 16 residues. Trimming shortened V by 3 bases and J by 4 bases, and 13 bases separated the two germline ends. The CDR3 region is CASSHRQAGYNSPLHF. CDR3 DNA: TGCGCCAGCAGTCACCGTCAGGCGGGGTATAATTCACCCCTCCACTTT.

Comments on this clonotype: This beta chain is a stray read from a library made for alpha chains; its abundance is not meaningful. The rearrangement links TRBV2 to TRBJ2-3; weak D call: TRBD2 (6 bases). The CDR3 is 17 amino acids. Germline-derived CDR1 and CDR2 are SNHLY and FYNNEI. V lost 9 bases and J lost 3, with 25 bases in between. CDR3 loop: CASLAEVVAAKTDTQYF. The CDR3 DNA reads TGTGCCAGTCTGGCAGAGGTGGTAGCGGCGAAGACAGATACGCAGTATTTT.

This clonotype was counted many times. With the library built for alpha chains, this beta chain is off target and its frequency is not meaningful. This chain uses TRBV6-1 with TRBJ1-6; TRBD1 aligns across 10 bases. The germline CDR1 and CDR2 sequences are MNHNS and SASEGT. This CDR3 contains 14 residues. Unmatched junction bases numbered 5, after V lost 8 bases and J lost 7 bases. The CDR3 DNA reads as TGTGCCAGCGTGTGGACAGGGGGAAATTCACCCCTCCACTTT. As protein: CASVWTGGNSPLHF.

This clonotype was found many times. As an off-target read in a library built for alpha chains, this beta chain has a frequency of little significance. This chain joins TRBV5-4 and TRBJ1-2; weak D call: TRBD1 (6 bases). Deletions cut 0 bases from V and 4 bases from J, with 13 bases between. Looked up from germline, CDR1 is SGHNT and CDR2 is YYREEE (reference sequence). This CDR3 has 15 amino acids. CDR3 DNA: TGTGCCAGCAGCTTGGATTTAGGGGGAGGCTATGGCTACACCTTC. Encoded protein: CASSLDLGGGYGYTF. Together with reference TRBV5-4 and TRBJ1-2, the CDR3 gives the full variable domain: ETGVTQSPTHLIKTRGQQVTLRCSSQSGHNTVSWYQQALGQGPQFIFQYYREEENGRGNFPPRFSGLQFPNYSSELNVNALELDDSALYLCASSLDLGGGYGYTFGSGTRLTVV.

There are many counts of this clonotype. This beta chain came through as a stray read in a library set up for alpha chains, and its size says little. J is TRBJ1-1 and V is TRBV7-2, with 9 bases identical to TRBD1. Germline assignment: CDR1 SGHTA and CDR2 FQGNSA. The CDR3 consists of 15 residues. Unmatched junction bases numbered 6, after V lost 5 bases and J lost 2 bases. CDR3: CASSPRTGVNTEAFF. CDR3 nucleotides: TGTGCCAGCAGCCCAAGGACAGGGGTAAACACTGAAGCTTTCTTT. The complete variable domain, with remaining parts taken from reference TRBV7-2 and TRBJ1-1, reads GAGVSQSPSNKVTEKGKDVELRCDPISGHTALYWYRQSLGQGLEFLIYFQGNSAPDKSGLPSDRFSAERTGGSVSTLTIQRTQQEDSAVYLCASSPRTGVNTEAFFGQGTRLTVV.

This clonotype was seen at least ten times. Found in a library prepared for alpha chains, this beta chain is an off-target read, and its abundance has little meaning. The chain combines TRBV4-1 with TRBJ2-5; tentative D call: TRBD1 (5 bases). Germline V gives CDR1 MGHRA, CDR2 YSYEKL. V was trimmed by 3 bases and J by 1 base, leaving 9 bases between them. The CDR3 runs 14 residues. The CDR3 nucleotides read TGCGCCAGCAGCCAGCGACAGTCCCAAGAGACCCAGTACTTC. This codes for CASSQRQSQETQYF.

This clonotype has more than one count but fewer than ten. With the library built for alpha chains, this beta chain is off target and its frequency is not meaningful. CDR3 residues: CASRSRGELEKLFF. The DNA for the CDR3 is TGTGCCAGCAGAAGCAGGGGGGAGTTGGAAAAACTGTTTTTT. V gene TRBV28 combines with J gene TRBJ1-4, with 7 positions matching TRBD1. The junction had 9 bases not matched to a gene; V was cut back by 6 bases and J by 8 bases. This CDR3 has 14 amino acids. From germline, CDR1 is MDHEN and CDR2 SYDVKM.

This clonotype has more than one count but fewer than ten. This beta chain is a stray sequence in a library constructed for alpha chains; its clone size is not meaningful. The rearrangement joins TRBV7-6 to TRBJ2-7; a weak D match, TRBD1 (6 bases). The CDR3 is 15 residues long. Looked up from germline, CDR1 is SGHVS and CDR2 is FNYEAQ. The V end lost 4 bases, the J end lost 1 base, and 14 bases lay between the germline ends. The CDR3 spells CASSSAPRGSYEQYF. The DNA of the CDR3 is TGTGCCAGCAGCTCCGCCCCCAGGGGTTCCTACGAGCAGTACTTC.

This clonotype was seen ten or more times. Being off target in a library aimed at alpha chains, this beta chain has a size of little meaning. V and J are TRBV7-2 and TRBJ2-3; no definite D call. The CDR3 contains 13 residues. Germline values: CDR1 SGHTA, CDR2 FQGNSA. V gave up 2 bases and J gave up 2 bases, with 5 bases separating them. CDR3 bases: TGTGCCAGCAGCTTATACTCCACAGATACGCAGTATTTT. Translating it yields CASSLYSTDTQYF.

In regard to this clonotype: This beta chain slipped into a library made for alpha chains as a stray read, so its size is not meaningful. The chain recombines TRBV7-2 with TRBJ1-2; weak D call: TRBD1 (5 bases). Trimming cost V 5 bases and J 2 bases, with 12 bases left between them. The CDR3 loop spans 14 amino acids. Germline V gene data show CDR1 as SGHTA and CDR2 as FQGNSA. The CDR3 coding sequence is TGTGCCAGCAGCATCCGGAGGGGCAACTATGGCTACACCTTC. This translates into CASSIRRGNYGYTF.

In this sample, this clonotype turned up many times. The library was built for alpha chains, so this beta chain is an off-target read and its size means little. The genes are TRBV20-1 and TRBJ1-1; no clear D gene. The germline V and J ends were trimmed by 3 bases and 0 bases, with 11 bases remaining between them. This CDR3 comprises 14 residues. From germline, CDR1 is DFQATT and CDR2 SNEGSKA (reference sequence). CDR3 in amino acids: CSARKGGMNTEAFF. Here the CDR3 DNA reads TGCAGTGCTAGGAAGGGAGGGATGAACACTGAAGCTTTCTTT.

This clonotype has ten or more counts. A library prepared for alpha chains yielded this beta chain as an off-target read; its size is of little meaning. V gene TRBV24-1 combines with J gene TRBJ1-6, with TRBD1 matching 7 bases. Trimming took 6 bases from V and 6 from J; bases not matched to a gene: 4. CDR3 length equals 14 residues. Germline V lookup: CDR1 KGHDR, CDR2 SFDVKD. The CDR3 DNA reads as TGTGCCACCAGTAAGGGGGCGCCTAATTCACCCCTCCACTTT. This sequence encodes CATSKGAPNSPLHF.

In this sample, this clonotype turned up many times. Within a library made for alpha chains, this beta chain is off target, and its count is uninformative. The chain carries TRBV20-1 and TRBJ1-1, with 7 bases identical to TRBD1. Germline assignment: CDR1 DFQATT and CDR2 SNEGSKA (reference sequence). The CDR3 totals 14 residues. V gave up 3 bases and J gave up 1 base; unmatched junction bases: 5. In DNA form, the CDR3 reads TGCAGTGCTAGGGCGACAGGGCGGAACACTGAAGCTTTCTTT. This encodes CSARATGRNTEAFF.

This clonotype came up many times. Found in a library prepared for alpha chains, this beta chain is an off-target read, and its abundance has little meaning. V usage is TRBV4-1 and J usage is TRBJ1-3; TRBD1 is a possible D gene (5 bases). The CDR3 has 17 residues. CDR1 and CDR2 (germline): MGHRA, YSYEKL. With 5 bases removed from V and 0 bases from J, the gap between germline ends came to 17 bases. The CDR3 spells CASSSLSGGYSGNTIYF. Written as DNA, the CDR3 is TGCGCCAGCAGCTCCCTTAGCGGGGGGTACTCTGGAAACACCATATATTTT.

In this sample, this clonotype turned up many times. This beta chain is a stray read from a library made for alpha chains; its abundance is not meaningful. The chain recombines TRBV5-1 with TRBJ1-4; 9 bases map to TRBD1. V was pared by 4 bases and J by 4 bases, with 14 bases of the junction left unmatched. The length of the CDR3 is 18 residues. Germline assignment: CDR1 SGHRS and CDR2 YFSETQ. The CDR3 DNA reads TGCGCCAGCAGCGTTGGTAACAGGGGGCAATTGGGTAATGAAAAACTGTTTTTT. It specifies CASSVGNRGQLGNEKLFF.

In its sample, this clonotype was seen many times. This beta chain appears as a stray read in a library generated for alpha chains; its size is not informative. This sequence joins TRBV7-8 and TRBJ2-7; D may correspond to TRBD1 or TRBD2 (5 bases each). CDR1 SGHVS and CDR2 FQNEAQ come from the germline V gene. The CDR3 is made up of 15 amino acids. Trimming took 1 base from V and 6 from J, leaving 16 bases between them. The CDR3 spells CASSLDTGGPVEQYF. The CDR3 DNA sequence: TGTGCCAGCAGCTTAGATACTGGGGGTCCTGTCGAGCAGTACTTC.

The table lists this clonotype with many counts. Being off target in a library aimed at alpha chains, this beta chain has a size of little meaning. The chain employs TRBV5-1 and TRBJ1-1; D might be TRBD1 (5 bases). Germline CDR1 reads SGHRS; CDR2 reads YFSETQ. This CDR3 is built from 15 residues. The V and J ends lost 0 bases and 2 bases respectively, with 11 bases between them. CDR3 sequence reads: CASSLGQLLNTEAFF. The CDR3 DNA reads as TGCGCCAGCAGCTTGGGACAGCTATTAAACACTGAAGCTTTCTTT.

This clonotype was seen at least ten times. This beta chain is a stray read from a library made for alpha chains; its abundance is not meaningful. The V call is TRBV12-3 or TRBV12-4, the J call TRBJ2-1, with TRBD1 as a possible D gene (5 bases). Trimming removed 5 bases from V and 4 bases from J, with 18 bases in between. The CDR3 is 16 amino acids. CDR3 DNA sequence: TGTGCCAGCAGTCCAATTACGGGCCAGGGTTACAATGAGCAGTTCTTC. It is translated as CASSPITGQGYNEQFF.

As concerns this clonotype: Being off target in a library aimed at alpha chains, this beta chain has a size of little meaning. This rearrangement joins TRBV5-6 to TRBJ1-1; the D is unclear. The CDR3 loop spans 13 amino acids. From germline, CDR1 is SGHDT and CDR2 YYEEEE. The V and J ends lost 4 bases and 4 bases respectively, with 11 bases between them. The CDR3 loop is CASSRSRGTEAFF. The CDR3 bases are TGTGCCAGCAGCCGCTCCAGAGGCACTGAAGCTTTCTTT.

This clonotype was recorded many times. Being off target in a library aimed at alpha chains, this beta chain has a size of little meaning. This chain uses TRBV28 with TRBJ1-2; TRBD1 agrees at 7 bases. This CDR3 has 15 residues. Looked up from germline, CDR1 is MDHEN and CDR2 is SYDVKM. V trimming: 4 bases; J trimming: 8 bases; junction bases outside the gene matches: 13. In nucleotides, the CDR3 is TGTGCCAGCAGTTCTCTGGGGGAGGGGGCTGGAGGCTACACCTTC. As protein: CASSSLGEGAGGYTF.

This clonotype was counted ten times or more. Found in a library prepared for alpha chains, this beta chain is an off-target read, and its abundance has little meaning. This chain joins TRBV9 and TRBJ1-5; TRBD1 might be the D (5 bases). Germline-derived CDR1 and CDR2 are SGDLS and YYNGEE. V was shortened by 0 bases and J by 5 bases, with 12 bases between the two germline ends. This CDR3 is 15 amino acids long. The CDR3 bases are TGTGCCAGCAGCGTAGTTGCAGGGCTCGATCAGCCCCAGCATTTT. Translated, it gives CASSVVAGLDQPQHF.

The table lists this clonotype with many counts. The library was built for alpha chains, so this beta chain is an off-target read and its size means little. V gene TRBV7-9 combines with J gene TRBJ2-5; maybe TRBD1 (5 bases). Germline V lookup: CDR1 SEHNR, CDR2 FQNEAQ (reference sequence). V was pared by 1 base and J by 6 bases, with 15 bases between. This CDR3 has 15 residues. In DNA, the CDR3 is TGTGCCAGCAGCTTAGAAGGGGTGGTCGGAAAGACCCAGTACTTC. Amino acids: CASSLEGVVGKTQYF.

Comments on this clonotype: Since it is a stray read in a library aimed at alpha chains, this beta chain has a size that is not meaningful. V is TRBV15 and J is TRBJ2-2; 8 bases map to TRBD1. The CDR3 has 17 amino acids. Trimming took 1 base from V and 4 from J; bases not matched to a gene: 8. The germline V gene encodes CDR1 LNHNV and CDR2 YYDKDF (reference sequence). CDR3 sequence: CATSRGGQGWSTGELFF. CDR3 DNA: TGTGCCACCAGCAGAGGAGGACAGGGCTGGAGCACCGGGGAGCTGTTTTTT.

The sample holds many counts of this clonotype. The library was built for alpha chains, so this beta chain is an off-target read and its size means little. This rearrangement joins TRBV10-3 to TRBJ2-5, with a tentative D call TRBD2 (7 bases). V was cut by 0 bases and J by 5 bases, with 10 bases left in between. The CDR3 extends over 14 amino acids. Germline assignment: CDR1 ENHRY and CDR2 SYGVKD. Here the CDR3 DNA reads TGTGCCATCAGTGAGTCGGCGGGGGCGGAGACCCAGTACTTC. Amino acid sequence: CAISESAGAETQYF.